These 3 T cell receptor beta chains were all obtained from the same sample, sequenced in a study of beta chain features in type 1 diabetes. The study's findings and limits: There was a moderate but significant shortening of TCRB CDR3s in all four CD4+ subsets of Type 1 diabetes patients.

The investigators reverse transcribed all of the isolated RNA, so they sequenced expressed TCRB transcripts. Data came from immunoSEQ multiplex PCR; TCRdb stores just in-frame clones and leaves some out. The profile covers some 150,000 clones, with about an eighth appearing a single time and roughly 1.3% taken by the ten largest. These receptors have no identified antigens. Sequencing was performed on central memory CD4+ T cells from blood. The receptors stem from a man aged 18 to 29 with type 1 diabetes.

This clone has only a few counts. V and J are TRBV6-1 and TRBJ2-5; 9 nucleotides align to TRBD1. This CDR3 comprises 14 residues. Germline V gene lookup returns CDR1 MNHNS and CDR2 SASEGT. The junction had 4 bases not matched to a gene; V was cut back by 5 bases and J by 3 bases. CDR3 protein: CASSSTGGEETQYF. CDR3 bases: TGTGCCAGCAGTTCTACAGGGGGCGAAGAGACCCAGTACTTC.

This clone was seen only once. This chain links TRBV6-5 with TRBJ2-1; D uncertain. The CDR3 is 13 residues long. With 5 bases removed from V and 5 bases from J, the gap between germline ends came to 10 bases. Germline V gene lookup returns CDR1 MNHEY and CDR2 SVGAGI. The CDR3, as DNA: TGTGCCAGCAGTGTCGGCCTCAACAATGAGCAGTTCTTC. Translation: CASSVGLNNEQFF.

This rearrangement joins TRBV9 to TRBJ2-6; D is undetermined. Germline CDR1 is SGDLS and CDR2 is YYNGEE. The CDR3 totals 14 residues. V dropped 3 bases and J dropped 2 bases, with 6 bases sitting between them. The CDR3 nucleotides read TGTGCCAGCAGCGGGGGTGCTGGGGCCAACGTCCTGACTTTC. Translated, it gives CASSGGAGANVLTF.